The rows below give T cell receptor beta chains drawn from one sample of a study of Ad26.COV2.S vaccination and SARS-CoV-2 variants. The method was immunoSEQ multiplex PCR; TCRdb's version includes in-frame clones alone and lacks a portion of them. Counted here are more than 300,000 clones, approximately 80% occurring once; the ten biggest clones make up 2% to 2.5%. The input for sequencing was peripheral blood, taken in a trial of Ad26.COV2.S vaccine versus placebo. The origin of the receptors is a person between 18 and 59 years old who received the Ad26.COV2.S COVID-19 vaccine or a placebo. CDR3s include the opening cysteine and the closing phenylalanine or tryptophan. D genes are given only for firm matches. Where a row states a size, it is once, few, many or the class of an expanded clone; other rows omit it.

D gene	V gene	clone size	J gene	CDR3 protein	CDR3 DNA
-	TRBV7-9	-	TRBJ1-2	CASSNGVENGYTF	TGTGCCAGCAGCAACGGGGTGGAGAACGGCTACACCTTC
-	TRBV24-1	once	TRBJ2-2	CATSDWDTANTGELFF	TGTGCCACCAGTGATTGGGACACAGCGAACACCGGGGAGCTGTTTTTT
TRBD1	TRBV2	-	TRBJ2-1	CASSETGGWDEQFF	TGTGCCAGCAGCGAAACAGGGGGTTGGGATGAGCAGTTCTTC
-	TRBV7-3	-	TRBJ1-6	CASSTGTGFLTLHF	TGTGCCAGCAGTACCGGGACGGGCTTTCTAACCCTCCACTTT
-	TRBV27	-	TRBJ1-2	CASKYKPHNYGYTF	TGTGCCAGCAAGTACAAACCCCATAACTATGGCTACACCTTC
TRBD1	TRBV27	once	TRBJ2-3	CASTLLGTGFRDTQYF	TGTGCCAGCACCCTTCTCGGGACAGGGTTCCGAGATACGCAGTATTTT
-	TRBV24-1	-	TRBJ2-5	CATSDLESGRAETQYF	TGTGCCACCAGTGATTTAGAGAGTGGTCGGGCGGAGACCCAGTACTTC
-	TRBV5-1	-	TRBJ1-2	CASSPRVVGLIYGYTF	TGCGCCAGCAGCCCCAGGGTGGTTGGTTTAATTTATGGCTACACCTTC
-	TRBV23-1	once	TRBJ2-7	CASSQSIAGFLQSSFAYEQYF	TGCGCCAGCAGTCAATCGATCGCCGGGTTCCTCCAGAGCTCATTTGCCTACGAGCAGTACTTC
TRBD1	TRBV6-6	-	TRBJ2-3	CASTQGALPDTQYF	TGTGCCAGCACACAGGGGGCCCTGCCAGATACGCAGTATTTT
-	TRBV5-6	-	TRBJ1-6	CASILGRINSPLHF	-
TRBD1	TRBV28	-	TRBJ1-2	CASSFQDRGPTHTF	TGTGCCAGCAGTTTCCAGGACAGGGGACCAACCCACACCTTC
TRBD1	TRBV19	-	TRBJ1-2	CASSSSTGLPTNYGYTF	TGTGCCAGTAGTTCATCGACAGGGCTCCCTACTAACTATGGCTACACCTTC
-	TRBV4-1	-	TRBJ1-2	CASSQDLEGSYGYTF	TGCGCCAGCAGCCAAGATCTTGAGGGATCCTATGGCTACACCTTC
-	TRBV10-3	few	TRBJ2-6	CAIKAGPSGANVLTF	TGTGCCATCAAAGCAGGTCCCTCTGGGGCCAACGTCCTGACTTTC
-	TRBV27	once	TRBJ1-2	CASSLSPGGAFYYGYTF	TGTGCCAGCAGTTTAAGTCCTGGGGGGGCGTTTTACTATGGCTACACCTTC
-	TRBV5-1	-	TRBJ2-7	CASSSGKLRYSYEQYF	TGCGCCAGCAGCTCGGGGAAGTTACGGTACTCCTACGAGCAGTACTTC
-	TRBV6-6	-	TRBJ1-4	CASSYSNEKLFF	TGTGCCAGCAGTTACTCGAATGAAAAACTGTTTTTT
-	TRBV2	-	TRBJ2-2	CASSEREWNTGELFF	TGTGCCAGCAGTGAGAGGGAATGGAACACCGGGGAGCTGTTTTTT
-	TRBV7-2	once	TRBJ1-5	CASSLDGVGDQPQHF	TGTGCCAGCAGCCTAGACGGGGTGGGGGATCAGCCCCAGCATTTT
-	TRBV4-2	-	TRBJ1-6	CASSHEVFSPNSPLHF	TGTGCCAGCAGCCACGAGGTCTTCAGCCCCAATTCACCCCTCCACTTT
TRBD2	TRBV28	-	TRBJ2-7	CATAGGPSYEQYF	TGTGCCACCGCGGGGGGCCCCTCCTACGAGCAGTACTTC
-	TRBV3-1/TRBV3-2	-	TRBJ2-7	CASSQGDRAYEQYF	TGTGCCAGCAGCCAAGGAGACAGAGCCTACGAGCAGTACTTC
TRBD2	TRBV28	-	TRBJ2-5	CASSSMAGGLYQETQYF	TGTGCCAGCAGTTCCATGGCGGGGGGACTGTACCAAGAGACCCAGTACTTC
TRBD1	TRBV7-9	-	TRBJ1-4	CASSTGTGDEKLFF	TGTGCCAGCAGTACCGGGACAGGGGATGAAAAACTGTTTTTT
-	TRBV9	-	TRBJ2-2	CASSVVSGRGTGYTGELFF	TGTGCCAGCAGCGTAGTCTCTGGCAGGGGTACGGGATACACCGGGGAGCTGTTTTTT
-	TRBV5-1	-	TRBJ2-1	CASSLYSTTSSYNEQFF	TGCGCCAGCAGCCTCTACTCTACTACGAGCTCCTACAATGAGCAGTTCTTC
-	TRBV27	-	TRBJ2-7	CASGSPITYEQYF	TGTGCCAGCGGTTCTCCTATTACCTACGAGCAGTACTTC
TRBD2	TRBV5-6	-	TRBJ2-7	CASSPHGGVEQYF	TGTGCCAGCAGCCCCCACGGGGGGGTCGAGCAGTACTTC
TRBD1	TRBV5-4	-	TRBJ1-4	CASSLAQGAVEKLFF	TGTGCCAGCAGCTTGGCGCAGGGGGCGGTCGAAAAACTGTTTTTT
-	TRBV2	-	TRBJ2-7	CASSEARSLLREQYF	TGTGCCAGCAGTGAAGCGCGGAGTTTGCTACGAGAGCAGTACTTC
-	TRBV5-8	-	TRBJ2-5	CASSLQETQYF	TGTGCCAGCAGCTTGCAGGAGACCCAGTACTTC
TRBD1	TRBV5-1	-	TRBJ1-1	CASSSTGGATEAFF	TGCGCCAGCAGCTCAACAGGGGGAGCCACTGAAGCTTTCTTT
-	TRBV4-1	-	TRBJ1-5	CASSQGAGGNQPQHF	TGCGCCAGCAGCCAAGGAGCAGGCGGAAATCAGCCCCAGCATTTT
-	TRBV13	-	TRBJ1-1	CASSSAGGRTEAFF	TGTGCCAGCAGCTCCGCGGGAGGTCGGACTGAAGCTTTCTTT
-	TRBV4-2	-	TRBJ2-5	CASSQGVQETQYF	TGTGCCAGCAGCCAGGGGGTACAAGAGACCCAGTACTTC
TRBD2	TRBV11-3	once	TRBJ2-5	CASSPRVVAGLVETQYF	TGTGCCAGCAGCCCTCGGGTGGTAGCGGGGTTAGTAGAGACCCAGTACTTC
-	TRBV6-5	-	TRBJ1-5	CASSLRGGGGQPQHF	TGTGCCAGCAGTTTGAGGGGGGGAGGGGGTCAGCCCCAGCATTTT
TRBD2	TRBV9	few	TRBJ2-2	CASSAGTSGGYTGELFF	TGTGCCAGCAGCGCTGGGACTAGCGGGGGATACACCGGGGAGCTGTTTTTT
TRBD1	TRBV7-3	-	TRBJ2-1	CASSLREAAGGYYEQFF	TGTGCCAGCAGCTTAAGGGAGGCGGCAGGGGGCTATTATGAGCAGTTCTTC
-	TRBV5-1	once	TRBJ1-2	CASSPSVGNYGYTF	TGCGCCAGCAGCCCTTCGGTGGGTAACTATGGCTACACCTTC